Listed below are T cell receptor beta chains from one sample, sequenced in a study of regulatory T cells in long-lasting Graves disease. One entry per CDR3 protein results from TCRdb running MiXCR on the multiplex PCR reads. The sample has about 620,000 distinct CDR3 sequences, approximately 15% seen once; the top ten hold about 17%. The sample was also linked to a second study, of T cells in Graves' hyperthyroidism and ophthalmopathy.

Sequences were derived from peripheral blood mononuclear cells (PBMCs), sampled at new diagnosis, from a patient treated with antithyroid drugs. The source is a woman in her thirties with Graves disease. The CDR3 runs from the conserved cysteine through the conserved F or W. Fields, in order: J gene, D gene, V gene, clone size, CDR3 protein, CDR3 DNA. The D gene is left open where the match is weak. Some rows have no size entry. The others give once, few or many, or a class for an expanded clone.

J: TRBJ1-1; D: TRBD1; V: TRBV20-1; size: many; CDR3: CSARTGGGAVTEAFF; DNA: TGCAGTGCCAGGACAGGGGGCGGGGCCGTGACTGAAGCTTTCTTT
J: TRBJ1-1; D: NA; V: TRBV15; size: few; CDR3: CATRSRRGKQMLNTEAFF; DNA: TGTGCCACCAGGTCTCGCCGGGGGAAGCAAATGTTAAACACTGAAGCTTTCTTT
J: TRBJ1-2; D: NA; V: TRBV28; size: many; CDR3: CASNSAPGVYGYTF; DNA: TGTGCCAGCAACTCGGCACCGGGGGTCTATGGCTACACCTTC
J: TRBJ1-4; D: NA; V: TRBV2; size: many; CDR3: CASSEEDNRLNEKLFF; DNA: TGTGCCAGCAGTGAAGAGGATAACAGACTAAATGAAAAACTGTTTTTT
J: TRBJ2-1; D: NA; V: TRBV29-1; size: NA; CDR3: CSVEDPHGRYNEQFF; DNA: TGCAGCGTTGAAGATCCTCACGGACGGTACAATGAGCAGTTCTTC
J: TRBJ1-1; D: TRBD1; V: TRBV3-1; size: many; CDR3: CASSQFGQGGTEAFF; DNA: TGTGCCAGCAGCCAGTTCGGACAGGGGGGCACTGAAGCTTTCTTT
J: TRBJ2-1; D: TRBD2; V: TRBV13; size: few; CDR3: CASSSAGTSGRANNEQFF; DNA: TGTGCCAGCAGCTCGGCCGGGACTAGCGGGAGGGCGAACAATGAGCAGTTCTTC
J: TRBJ2-1; D: NA; V: TRBV7-8; size: NA; CDR3: CASSLLGGGNEQFF; DNA: TGTGCCAGCAGCTTACTAGGTGGCGGGAATGAGCAGTTCTTC
J: TRBJ1-1; D: TRBD1; V: TRBV6-5; size: few; CDR3: CASSYYPGGDTEAFF; DNA: TGTGCCAGCAGTTACTATCCAGGGGGGGACACTGAAGCTTTCTTT
J: TRBJ2-2; D: TRBD1; V: TRBV20-1; size: NA; CDR3: CSARFRGGELFF; DNA: TGCAGTGCTAGGTTCAGGGGGGGGGAGCTGTTTTTT
J: TRBJ2-5; D: NA; V: TRBV6-1; size: few; CDR3: CASSDNRETQYF; DNA: TGTGCCAGCAGTGATAACCGAGAGACCCAGTACTTC
J: TRBJ2-7; D: NA; V: TRBV20-1; size: NA; CDR3: CSANSHFDEQYF; DNA: TGCAGTGCTAACAGCCACTTTGACGAGCAGTACTTC
J: TRBJ2-3; D: NA; V: TRBV25-1; size: NA; CDR3: CASSESWGTDTQYF; DNA: TGTGCCAGCAGTGAATCCTGGGGCACAGATACGCAGTATTTT
J: TRBJ2-7; D: TRBD2; V: TRBV28; size: many; CDR3: CASSSSGLAKTYEQYF; DNA: TGTGCCAGCAGTTCTTCCGGACTAGCGAAAACCTACGAGCAGTACTTC
J: TRBJ2-3; D: NA; V: TRBV18; size: NA; CDR3: CASSPRARSSSTDTQYF; DNA: TGTGCCAGCTCACCACGAGCCAGATCATCTAGCACAGATACGCAGTATTTT
J: TRBJ1-1; D: TRBD1; V: TRBV28; size: NA; CDR3: CASSFGDRGQAFF; DNA: TGTGCCAGCAGTTTTGGGGACAGGGGCCAAGCTTTCTTT
J: TRBJ2-3; D: TRBD2; V: TRBV12-3/TRBV12-4; size: many; CDR3: CASSLVAVGAGGTDTQYF; DNA: TGTGCCAGCAGTTTAGTAGCGGTCGGGGCGGGAGGAACAGATACGCAGTATTTT
J: TRBJ2-3; D: TRBD2; V: TRBV18; size: NA; CDR3: CASSTRTSGADTQYF; DNA: TGTGCCAGCTCAACGAGGACTAGCGGTGCAGATACGCAGTATTTT
J: TRBJ2-2; D: TRBD2; V: TRBV7-2; size: many; CDR3: CASSFRSGRKFTGELFF; DNA: TGTGCCAGCAGCTTTAGAAGCGGGAGGAAGTTTACCGGGGAGCTGTTTTTT
J: TRBJ2-1; D: TRBD2; V: TRBV29-1; size: many; CDR3: CSVGTSGFDEQFF; DNA: TGCAGCGTCGGGACTAGTGGGTTCGATGAGCAGTTCTTC
J: TRBJ2-3; D: TRBD2; V: TRBV7-3; size: many; CDR3: CASSPGLAVDTQYF; DNA: TGTGCCAGCAGCCCCGGTCTAGCGGTAGATACGCAGTATTTT
J: TRBJ2-7; D: NA; V: TRBV20-1; size: few; CDR3: CSAKSGDGGSSYEQYF; DNA: TGCAGTGCTAAATCAGGGGACGGGGGGAGCTCCTACGAGCAGTACTTC
J: TRBJ2-7; D: NA; V: TRBV27; size: NA; CDR3: CASSLLFGRGQEQYF; DNA: TGTGCCAGCAGTTTACTCTTTGGCAGGGGCCAGGAGCAGTACTTC
J: TRBJ2-3; D: NA; V: TRBV18; size: NA; CDR3: CASSPASPGLYTDTQYF; DNA: TGTGCCAGCTCACCAGCTAGTCCTGGCTTATACACAGATACGCAGTATTTT
J: TRBJ2-7; D: NA; V: TRBV18; size: few; CDR3: CASSDVYEQYF; DNA: TGTGCCAGCTCGGACGTCTACGAGCAGTACTTC
J: TRBJ2-2; D: NA; V: TRBV6-5; size: many; CDR3: CASSYRGPGELFF; DNA: TGTGCCAGCAGTTACCGGGGCCCCGGGGAGCTGTTTTTT
J: TRBJ2-7; D: TRBD1; V: TRBV28; size: many; CDR3: CAITGTAPSLYEQYF; DNA: TGTGCCATCACCGGGACAGCCCCCTCCCTCTACGAGCAGTACTTC
J: TRBJ1-1; D: NA; V: TRBV3-1; size: NA; CDR3: CASSRTTNTEAFF; DNA: TGTGCCAGCAGCCGCACAACGAACACTGAAGCTTTCTTT